The following is a TCR beta chain sequence with its context. This clone has a handful of counts. Its antigen has not been determined. No clone much larger than this one lies a single base away; base qualities are absent. The data originate from a study of blood T cell repertoires in COVID-19 (dated by TCRdb to about 2020). At the level of the whole study: Samples from collaborators originated in the United States, Italy and Spain and spanned both the acute and convalescent phases of COVID-19. The sample metadata nearly always contained a de-identified subject ID, COVID-19 status, age in years and sex. Deeply sampled blood TCRbeta repertoires from subjects exposed to, actively infected with, or recovered from COVID-19 were included in the dataset. HLA class I and class II types, where available, came from metadata supplied by the sample provider rather than from assay-based typing. The prospective study material was composed of cDNA or gDNA derived from T cells, B-cell-depleted T cells, or PBMCs. Samples came from the ongoing ImmuneRACE study (first 160 participants) plus 1,254 subjects from 6 global collaborators. The repertoires were made available in a free public database intended to serve as a resource for research on the immune response to SARS-CoV-2. Beyond this particular receptor, the publication reports: The amount of clinical and demographic metadata varied by source and participant and was provided uncurated.

The immunoSEQ Assay, a bias-controlled multiplex PCR, was used to amplify TCRbeta CDR3 regions from genomic DNA. From the authors' description of their analysis: Nucleated cell counts per sample were estimated from amplification of reference gene primers within the assay. Sequence reads were collapsed and filtered to measure the absolute abundance of every unique TCRbeta CDR3 rearrangement. For each sample, productive Simpson clonality was calculated as the square root of Simpson's diversity index over productive rearrangements. The immuneACCESS repertoire file appears here via TCRdb, limited to in-frame rearrangements. These files lack a portion of the clones; in checked studies, under half of the deficit traces to unresolved V genes, and the cause of the others is not known. V, J and clone size derive from that table, while D and trimming were established from the DNA sequence. The sample records tens of thousands of clones, just over 85% of which are singletons. The top ten clonotypes cover about 11% of the sample.

From its cysteine to its phenylalanine, the CDR3 spans 12 amino acids. Only the CDR3 DNA is retained, 36 bases long and in frame from the first base. V lost 0 bases and J lost 7 bases; the stretch between them is 6 bases long. The collaborating institutions used their own protocols to collect whole blood in K2EDTA tubes. For TCRbeta analysis, collaborators shipped samples in one of three forms: frozen whole blood, isolated PBMCs, or DNA extracted from either of those sample types. The V and J genes are TRBV12-3 or TRBV12-4 and TRBJ2-5; the D gene assignment is ambiguous. Sequenced input: peripheral blood. This TCR was recovered from a man between 65 and 85 years old with active or convalescent COVID-19. The CDR3 corresponds to CASSLASRTQYF. The bases read TGTGCCAGCAGTTTAGCGTCGAGGACCCAGTACTTC.